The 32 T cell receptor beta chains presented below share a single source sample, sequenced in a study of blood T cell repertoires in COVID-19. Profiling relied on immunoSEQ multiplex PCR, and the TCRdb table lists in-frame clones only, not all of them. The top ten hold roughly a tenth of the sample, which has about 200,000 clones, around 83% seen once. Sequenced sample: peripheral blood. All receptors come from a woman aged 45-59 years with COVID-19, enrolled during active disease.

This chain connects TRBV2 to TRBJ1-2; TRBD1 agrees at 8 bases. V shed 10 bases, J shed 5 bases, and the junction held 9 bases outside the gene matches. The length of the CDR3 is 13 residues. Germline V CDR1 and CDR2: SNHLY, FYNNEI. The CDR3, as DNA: TGTGCCATCATGACAGGGGATAAGTATGGCTACACCTTC. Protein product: CAIMTGDKYGYTF.

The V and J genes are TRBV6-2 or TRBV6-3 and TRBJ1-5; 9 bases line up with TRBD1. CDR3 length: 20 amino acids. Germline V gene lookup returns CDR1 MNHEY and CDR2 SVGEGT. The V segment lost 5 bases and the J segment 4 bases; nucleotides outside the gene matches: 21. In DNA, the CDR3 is TGTGCCAGCAGTCCCCCCCCGGGACAGGGTGGGTCTATAAAGAATCAGCCCCAGCATTTT. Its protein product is CASSPPPGQGGSIKNQPQHF.

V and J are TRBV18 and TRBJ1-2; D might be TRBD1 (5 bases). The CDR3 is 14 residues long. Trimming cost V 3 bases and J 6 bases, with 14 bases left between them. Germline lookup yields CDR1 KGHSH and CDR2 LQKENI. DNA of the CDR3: TGTGCCAGCTCACCCTTACCAGCGGGGGATGGCTACACCTTC. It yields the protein CASSPLPAGDGYTF.

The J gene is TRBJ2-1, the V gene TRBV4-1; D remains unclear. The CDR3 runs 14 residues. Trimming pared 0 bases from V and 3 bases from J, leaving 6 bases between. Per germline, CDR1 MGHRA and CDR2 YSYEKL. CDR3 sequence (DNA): TGCGCCAGCAGCCAAGATAGAGACTACAATGAGCAGTTCTTC. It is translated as CASSQDRDYNEQFF.

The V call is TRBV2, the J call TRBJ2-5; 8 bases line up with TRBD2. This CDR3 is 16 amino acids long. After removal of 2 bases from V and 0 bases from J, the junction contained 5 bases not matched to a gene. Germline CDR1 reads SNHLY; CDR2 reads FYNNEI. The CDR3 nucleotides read TGTGCCAGCAGTGAATGGGGCGGGGGGTACCAAGAGACCCAGTACTTC. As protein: CASSEWGGGYQETQYF. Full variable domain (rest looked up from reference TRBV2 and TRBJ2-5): EPEVTQTPSHQVTQMGQEVILRCVPISNHLYFYWYRQILGQKVEFLVSFYNNEISEKSEIFDDQFSVERPDGSNFTLKIRSTKLEDSAMYFCASSEWGGGYQETQYFGPGTRLLVL.

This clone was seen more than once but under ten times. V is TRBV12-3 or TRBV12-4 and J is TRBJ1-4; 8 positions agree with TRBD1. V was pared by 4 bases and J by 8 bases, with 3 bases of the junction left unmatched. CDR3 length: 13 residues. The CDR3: CASSWTGREKLFF. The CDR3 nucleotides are TGTGCCAGCAGTTGGACAGGGCGGGAAAAACTGTTTTTT.

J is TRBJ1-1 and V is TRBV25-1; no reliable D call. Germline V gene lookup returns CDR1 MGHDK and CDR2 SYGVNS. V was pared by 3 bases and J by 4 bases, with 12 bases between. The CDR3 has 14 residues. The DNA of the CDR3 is TGTGCCAGCAGTGAGTGGAGGGAAGCCACTGAAGCTTTCTTT. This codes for CASSEWREATEAFF.

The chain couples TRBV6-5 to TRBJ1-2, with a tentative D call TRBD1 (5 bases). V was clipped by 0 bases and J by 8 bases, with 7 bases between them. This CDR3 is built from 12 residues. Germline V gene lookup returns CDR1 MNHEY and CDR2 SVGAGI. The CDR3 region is CASSYSGRGYTF. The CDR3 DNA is TGTGCCAGCAGTTACTCGGGGCGAGGCTACACCTTC.

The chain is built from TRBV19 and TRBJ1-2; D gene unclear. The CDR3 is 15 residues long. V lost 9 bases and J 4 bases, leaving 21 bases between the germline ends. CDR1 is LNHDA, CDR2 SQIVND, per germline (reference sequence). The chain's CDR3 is CASSVGSLWTYGYTF. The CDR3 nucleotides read TGTGCCAGCTCCGTTGGGAGTCTATGGACCTATGGCTACACCTTC.

Here the CDR3 DNA reads TGTGCCAGCAGCCCCCGGACTAGGAAATCAGATACGCAGTATTTT. Protein product: CASSPRTRKSDTQYF. The chain recombines TRBV3-1 (or the pseudogene TRBV3-2) with TRBJ2-3, with 7 bases lining up with TRBD2. This CDR3 contains 15 residues. V lost 4 bases, J lost 4 bases, and 8 bases stayed unmatched. Germline CDR1 LGHDT, CDR2 YNNKEL (reference sequence).

CDR3 residues: CASSVNRDEQYV. DNA of the CDR3: TGTGCCAGCAGCGTCAACAGGGACGAGCAGTACGTC. The chain joins TRBV7-8 to TRBJ2-7, with D possibly matching TRBD1 (6 bases). Germline-derived CDR1 and CDR2 are SGHVS and FQNEAQ. Trimming took off 5 bases at V and 5 bases at J, with 10 bases between the two ends. The CDR3 spans 12 residues.

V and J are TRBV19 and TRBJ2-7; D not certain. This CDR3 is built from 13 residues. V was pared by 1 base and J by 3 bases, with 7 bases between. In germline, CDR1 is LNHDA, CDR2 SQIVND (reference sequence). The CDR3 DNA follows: TGTGCCAGTAGTATAGTAGCCGACTACGAGCAGTACGTC. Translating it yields CASSIVADYEQYV.

The CDR3 nucleotides read TGTGCCTGGAGTGTCGAGCGAAATCAGCCCCAGCATTTT. Translation: CAWSVERNQPQHF. The chain couples TRBV30 to TRBJ1-5; D unclear. The V end lost 0 bases, the J end lost 4 bases, and 7 bases lay between the germline ends. From germline, CDR1 is GTSNPN and CDR2 SVGIG (reference sequence). The CDR3 contains 13 residues.

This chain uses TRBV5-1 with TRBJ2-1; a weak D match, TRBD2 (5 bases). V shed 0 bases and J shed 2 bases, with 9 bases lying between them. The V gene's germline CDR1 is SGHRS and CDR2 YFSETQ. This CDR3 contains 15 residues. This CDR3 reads CASSLARGTYNEQFF. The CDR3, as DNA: TGCGCCAGCAGCTTGGCCCGGGGTACCTACAATGAGCAGTTCTTC.

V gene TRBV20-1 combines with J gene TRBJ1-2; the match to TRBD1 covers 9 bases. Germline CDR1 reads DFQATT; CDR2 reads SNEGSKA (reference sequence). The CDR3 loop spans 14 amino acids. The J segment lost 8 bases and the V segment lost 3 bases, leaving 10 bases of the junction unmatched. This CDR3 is CSASFSQGARGYTF. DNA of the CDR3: TGCAGTGCTAGTTTTTCACAGGGGGCGCGCGGCTACACCTTC.

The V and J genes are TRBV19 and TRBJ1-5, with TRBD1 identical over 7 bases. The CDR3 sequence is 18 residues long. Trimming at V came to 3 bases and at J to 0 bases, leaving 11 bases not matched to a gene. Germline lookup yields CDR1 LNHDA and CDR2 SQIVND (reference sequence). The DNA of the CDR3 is TGTGCCAGTAGTATGTGGCAGGGGGGTTTCCTTAGCAATCAGCCCCAGCATTTT. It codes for CASSMWQGGFLSNQPQHF.

The CDR3 loop reads CASSLSPRGGNSPLHF. CDR3 in DNA: TGTGCCAGCAGTTTGTCCCCCCGGGGGGGTAATTCACCCCTCCACTTT. This chain joins TRBV27 and TRBJ1-6; D may be TRBD1 (5 bases). Germline loops: CDR1 MNHEY, CDR2 SMNVEV (reference sequence). The germline V and J ends were trimmed by 3 bases and 6 bases, with 15 bases remaining between them. CDR3 length equals 16 residues.

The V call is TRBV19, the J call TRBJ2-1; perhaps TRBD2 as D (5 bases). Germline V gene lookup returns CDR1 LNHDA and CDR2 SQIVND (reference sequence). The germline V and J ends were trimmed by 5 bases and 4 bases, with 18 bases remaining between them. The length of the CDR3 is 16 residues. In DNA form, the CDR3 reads TGTGCCAGTAGTCTGGACCCGCGGGCGGTTTACAATGAGCAGTTCTTC. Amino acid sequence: CASSLDPRAVYNEQFF. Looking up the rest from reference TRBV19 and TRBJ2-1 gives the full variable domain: DGGITQSPKYLFRKEGQNVTLSCEQNLNHDAMYWYRQDPGQGLRLIYYSQIVNDFQKGDIAEGYSVSREKKESFPLTVTSAQKNPTAFYLCASSLDPRAVYNEQFFGPGTRLTVL.

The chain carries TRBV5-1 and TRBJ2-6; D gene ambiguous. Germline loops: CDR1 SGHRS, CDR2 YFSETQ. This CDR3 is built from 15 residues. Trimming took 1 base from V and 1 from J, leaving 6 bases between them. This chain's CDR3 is CASSLTVSGANVLTF. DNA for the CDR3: TGCGCCAGCAGCTTGACAGTGTCTGGGGCCAACGTCCTGACTTTC.

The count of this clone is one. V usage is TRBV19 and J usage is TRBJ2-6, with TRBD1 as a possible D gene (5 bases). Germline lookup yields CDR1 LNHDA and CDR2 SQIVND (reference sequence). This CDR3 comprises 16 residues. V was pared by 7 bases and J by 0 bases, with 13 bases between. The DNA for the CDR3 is TGTGCCAGTAAACCCGACAGTCTCTCTGGGGCCAACGTCCTGACTTTC. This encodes CASKPDSLSGANVLTF. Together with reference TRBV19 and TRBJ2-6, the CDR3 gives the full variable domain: DGGITQSPKYLFRKEGQNVTLSCEQNLNHDAMYWYRQDPGQGLRLIYYSQIVNDFQKGDIAEGYSVSREKKESFPLTVTSAQKNPTAFYLCASKPDSLSGANVLTFGAGSRLTVL.

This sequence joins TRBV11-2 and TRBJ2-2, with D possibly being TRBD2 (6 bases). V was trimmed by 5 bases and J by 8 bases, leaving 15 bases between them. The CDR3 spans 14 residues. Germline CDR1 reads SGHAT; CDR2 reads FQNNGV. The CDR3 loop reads CASSPYRGAGELFF. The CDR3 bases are TGTGCCAGCAGCCCTTATCGCGGGGCTGGGGAGCTGTTTTTT. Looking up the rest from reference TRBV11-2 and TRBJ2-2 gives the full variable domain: EAGVAQSPRYKIIEKRQSVAFWCNPISGHATLYWYQQILGQGPKLLIQFQNNGVVDDSQLPKDRFSAERLKGVDSTLKIQPAKLEDSAVYLCASSPYRGAGELFFGEGSRLTVL.

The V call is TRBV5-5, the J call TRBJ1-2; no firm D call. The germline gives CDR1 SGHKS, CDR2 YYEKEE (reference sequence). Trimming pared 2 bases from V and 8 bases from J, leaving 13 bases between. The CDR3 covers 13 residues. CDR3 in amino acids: CASSLGPAGGYTF. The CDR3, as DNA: TGTGCCAGCAGCTTAGGACCGGCGGGGGGCTACACCTTC. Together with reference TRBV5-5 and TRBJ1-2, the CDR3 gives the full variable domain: DAGVTQSPTHLIKTRGQQVTLRCSPISGHKSVSWYQQVLGQGPQFIFQYYEKEERGRGNFPDRFSARQFPNYSSELNVNALLLGDSALYLCASSLGPAGGYTFGSGTRLTVV.

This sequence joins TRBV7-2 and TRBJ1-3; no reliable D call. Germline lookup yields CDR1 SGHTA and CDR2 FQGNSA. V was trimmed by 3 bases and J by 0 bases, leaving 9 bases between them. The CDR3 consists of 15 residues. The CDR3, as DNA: TGTGCCAGCAGCTTTAGACAAATCTCTGGAAACACCATATATTTT. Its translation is CASSFRQISGNTIYF.

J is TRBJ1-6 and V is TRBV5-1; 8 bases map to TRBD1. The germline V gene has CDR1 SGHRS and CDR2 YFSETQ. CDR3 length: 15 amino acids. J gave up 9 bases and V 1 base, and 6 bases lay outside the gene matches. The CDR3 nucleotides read TGCGCCAGCAGCTTGTCCCGACAGGGGACTTCACCCCTCCACTTT. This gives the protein CASSLSRQGTSPLHF. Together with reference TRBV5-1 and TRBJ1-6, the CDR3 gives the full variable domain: KAGVTQTPRYLIKTRGQQVTLSCSPISGHRSVSWYQQTPGQGLQFLFEYFSETQRNKGNFPGRFSGRQFSNSRSEMNVSTLELGDSALYLCASSLSRQGTSPLHFGNGTRLTVT.

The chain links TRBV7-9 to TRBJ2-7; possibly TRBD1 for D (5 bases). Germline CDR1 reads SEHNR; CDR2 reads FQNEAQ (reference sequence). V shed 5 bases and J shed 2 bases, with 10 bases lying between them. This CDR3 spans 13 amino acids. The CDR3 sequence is CASSPQVTYEQYF. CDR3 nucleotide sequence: TGTGCCAGCAGCCCACAGGTAACCTACGAGCAGTACTTC.

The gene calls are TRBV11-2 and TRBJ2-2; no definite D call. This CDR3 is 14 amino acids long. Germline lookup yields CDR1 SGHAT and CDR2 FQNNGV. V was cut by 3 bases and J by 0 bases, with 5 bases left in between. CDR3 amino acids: CASSFVPNTGELFF. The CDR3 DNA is TGTGCCAGCAGCTTCGTTCCGAACACCGGGGAGCTGTTTTTT.

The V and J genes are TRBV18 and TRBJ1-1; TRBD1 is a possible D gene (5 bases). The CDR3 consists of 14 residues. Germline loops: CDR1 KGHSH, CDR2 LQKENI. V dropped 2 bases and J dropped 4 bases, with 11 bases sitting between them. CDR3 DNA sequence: TGTGCCAGCTCACCAGCATCGGGGGGCACTGAAGCTTTCTTT. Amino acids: CASSPASGGTEAFF.

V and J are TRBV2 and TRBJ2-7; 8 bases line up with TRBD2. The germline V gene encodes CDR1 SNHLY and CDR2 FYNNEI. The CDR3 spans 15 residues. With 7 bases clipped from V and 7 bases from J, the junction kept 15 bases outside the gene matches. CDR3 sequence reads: CASTGRLSAGGEQYF. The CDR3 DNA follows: TGTGCCAGCACAGGGCGGCTCTCGGCGGGGGGAGAGCAGTACTTC. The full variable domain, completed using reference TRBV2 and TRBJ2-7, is EPEVTQTPSHQVTQMGQEVILRCVPISNHLYFYWYRQILGQKVEFLVSFYNNEISEKSEIFDDQFSVERPDGSNFTLKIRSTKLEDSAMYFCASTGRLSAGGEQYFGPGTRLTVT.

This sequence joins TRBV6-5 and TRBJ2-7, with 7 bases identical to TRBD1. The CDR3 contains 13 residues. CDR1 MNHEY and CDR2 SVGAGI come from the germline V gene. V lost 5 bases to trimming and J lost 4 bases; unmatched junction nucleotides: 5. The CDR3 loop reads CASSRGQGYEQYV. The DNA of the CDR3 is TGTGCCAGCAGTAGGGGGCAAGGATACGAGCAGTACGTC.

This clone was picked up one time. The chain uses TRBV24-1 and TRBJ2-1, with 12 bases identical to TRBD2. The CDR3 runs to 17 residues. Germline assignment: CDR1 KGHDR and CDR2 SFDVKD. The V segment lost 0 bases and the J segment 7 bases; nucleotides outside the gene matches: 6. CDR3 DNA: TGTGCCACCAGTGATTTGCAGACTAGCGGGGGAACAAATGAGCAGTTCTTC. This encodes CATSDLQTSGGTNEQFF.

The DNA of the CDR3 is TGTGCCAGCTCACCCCGGGACAGGGTCCTCTCTGGGGCCAACGTCCTGACTTTC. Residues: CASSPRDRVLSGANVLTF. V gene TRBV18 combines with J gene TRBJ2-6; the match to TRBD1 covers 9 bases. J lost 0 bases, V lost 3 bases, and 6 bases had no gene match. Germline values: CDR1 KGHSH, CDR2 LQKENI. The CDR3 length is 18 residues.

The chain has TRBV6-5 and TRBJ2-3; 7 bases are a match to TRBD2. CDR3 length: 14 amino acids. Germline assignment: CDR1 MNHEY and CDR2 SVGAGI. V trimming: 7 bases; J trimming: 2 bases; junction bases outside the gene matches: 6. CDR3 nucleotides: TGTGCCAGCATCAGGACTAGGCCCACAGATACGCAGTATTTT. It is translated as CASIRTRPTDTQYF.